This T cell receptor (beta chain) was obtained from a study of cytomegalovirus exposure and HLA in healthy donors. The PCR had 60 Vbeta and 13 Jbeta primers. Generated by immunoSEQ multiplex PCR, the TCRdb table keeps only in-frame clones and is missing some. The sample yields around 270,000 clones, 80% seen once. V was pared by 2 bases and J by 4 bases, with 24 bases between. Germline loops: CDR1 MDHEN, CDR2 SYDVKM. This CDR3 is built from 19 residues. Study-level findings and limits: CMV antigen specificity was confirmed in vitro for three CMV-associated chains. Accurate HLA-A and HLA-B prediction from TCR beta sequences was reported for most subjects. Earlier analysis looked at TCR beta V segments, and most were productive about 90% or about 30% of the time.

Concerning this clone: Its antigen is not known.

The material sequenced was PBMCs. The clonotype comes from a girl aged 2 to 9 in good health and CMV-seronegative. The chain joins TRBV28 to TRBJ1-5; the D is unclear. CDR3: CASSLGVAVLNGPNQPQHF. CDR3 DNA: TGTGCCAGCAGTTTAGGAGTTGCCGTCCTAAACGGCCCAAATCAGCCCCAGCATTTT.